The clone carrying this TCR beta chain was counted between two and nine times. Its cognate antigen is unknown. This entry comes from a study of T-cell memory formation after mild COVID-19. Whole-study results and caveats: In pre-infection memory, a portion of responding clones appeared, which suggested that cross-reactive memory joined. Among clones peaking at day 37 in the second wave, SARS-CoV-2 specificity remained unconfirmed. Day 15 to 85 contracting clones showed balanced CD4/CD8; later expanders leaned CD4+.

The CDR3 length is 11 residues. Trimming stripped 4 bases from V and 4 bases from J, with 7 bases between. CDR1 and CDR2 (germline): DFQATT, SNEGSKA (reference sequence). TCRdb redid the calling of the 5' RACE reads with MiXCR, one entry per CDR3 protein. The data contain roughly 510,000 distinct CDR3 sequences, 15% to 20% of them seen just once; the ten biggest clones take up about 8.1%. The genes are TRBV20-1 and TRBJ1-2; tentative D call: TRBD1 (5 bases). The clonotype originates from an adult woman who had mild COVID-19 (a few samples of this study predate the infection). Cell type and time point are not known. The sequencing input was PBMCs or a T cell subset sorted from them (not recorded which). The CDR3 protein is CSATRGYGYTF. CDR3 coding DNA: TGCAGTGCTACGAGGGGCTATGGCTACACCTTC.